This T cell receptor (beta chain) derives from a study of blood T cell repertoires in COVID-19 (dated by TCRdb to 2020 to 2021). Regarding the complete study: Collaborator samples came from the United States, Italy and Spain and covered acute and convalescent phases of COVID-19. The sample metadata nearly always contained a de-identified subject ID, COVID-19 status, age in years and sex. Samples were obtained from the ongoing ImmuneRACE study (first 160 participants) and from about 1,300 subjects provided by 6 global collaborators. The repertoires were released in a freely available public database intended as a resource for research on the immune response to SARS-CoV-2. Where available, HLA class I and class II types were obtained from metadata supplied by the sample provider rather than from assay-based typing. The dataset comprised deeply sampled blood TCRbeta repertoires from subjects exposed to, actively infected with, or recovered from COVID-19. The prospective study material was composed of cDNA or gDNA derived from T cells, B-cell-depleted T cells, or PBMCs. Study-wide findings and limitations: How much clinical and demographic metadata was included differed by source and by participant, and the metadata was provided uncurated.

TCRbeta CDR3 regions were amplified from genomic DNA using the immunoSEQ Assay, a bias-controlled multiplex PCR. Per the original workflow: Nucleated cell counts per sample were estimated from amplification of reference gene primers within the assay. Sequence reads were collapsed and filtered to measure the absolute abundance of every unique TCRbeta CDR3 rearrangement. For each sample, productive Simpson clonality was calculated as the square root of Simpson's diversity index across productive rearrangements. What TCRdb holds here is the immuneACCESS table cut down to in-frame rearrangements. Part of the clones is not present; checked against another copy, under half of the missing clones reflect an unresolved V gene, and the others are unexplained. The V and J calls and clone size are taken from that table; D and trimming were inferred from the DNA. The sample yields under 300,000 clones; around 88% were counted once. The top ten constitute around 12% of the sample.

This clone appeared many times. There is no known antigen for this receptor. Base quality data are lacking; no much larger clone is found one base away. One collaborating source in Seattle enrolled patients during active infection and followed them longitudinally through the course of disease. Each collaborating institution followed its own protocols to collect whole blood in K2EDTA tubes. For TCRbeta analysis, collaborator samples were shipped as frozen whole blood, as isolated PBMCs, or as DNA extracted from either sample type. V is clipped by 6 bases and J by 3 bases, and the sequence between their germline boundaries is 9 bases long. Based on the germline V gene (reference sequence), the CDR1 and CDR2 sequences are LGHDT and YNNKEL. The CDR3 runs 13 amino acids, cysteine and phenylalanine included. Only the CDR3 region is kept as DNA, spanning 39 bases read in frame from base 1.

Material for sequencing was peripheral blood. The sequence joins TRBV3-1 (or the pseudogene TRBV3-2) to TRBJ1-5, with a weak D call of TRBD1 (5 bases match). This TCR was sampled from a woman aged 70-85 years with COVID-19, enrolled during active disease. CDR3 loop: CASRGLINQPQHF. The nucleotides read TGTGCCAGCAGGGGGCTTATCAATCAGCCCCAGCATTTT.